In this sample, the clone carrying this T cell receptor (beta chain) turned up many times. What it binds is unknown. Germline and junction disagree at one end, which may indicate a read error. The data were obtained in a study of regulatory T cells in long-lasting Graves disease. Findings and caveats of the study: Patients with persistent disease shared 2,741 public clonotypes, outpacing the 966 shared by new patients. Persistent Graves' disease cases displayed lower TCR diversity than newly diagnosed ones.

The authors built TCR beta libraries using iRepertoire HTBI primers and Arm-PCR of CDR3 regions. As originally analysed: Samples collectively showed 62 TRBV and around 15 TRBJ segments. TCRdb re-called the multiplex PCR reads through MiXCR, storing one row per CDR3 protein. These V and J calls derive from TCRdb rather than the authors' analysis. The table shows 400,000 to 500,000 distinct CDR3 sequences, with around a fifth occurring only once. The germline CDR1 and CDR2 sequences are SSHAT and FNYEAQ (reference sequence). This CDR3 region has 16 residues. As for time point: persistent/refractory GD, antithyroid drugs over 5 years with positive TRAb. The TCR library was made from RNA that had been extracted from PBMCs in TRIzol. Diagnoses of Graves' disease were made by American Thyroid Association guidelines.

Sequencing was performed on peripheral blood mononuclear cells (PBMCs), taken when the disease was refractory, from a patient treated with antithyroid drugs. The chain uses TRBV7-7 and TRBJ2-7; D not certain. The clonotype comes from a female donor with Graves disease. DNA for the CDR3: TGTGCTAGCAGCTTAGGCAGTTATTCAAGCTCCTACGAGCAGTACTTC. The encoded protein is CASSLGSYSSSYEQYF.